This TCR beta chain was captured in a study of T cells in tuberculosis. Data came from immunoSEQ multiplex PCR; TCRdb stores just in-frame clones and leaves some out. The sample carries 30,000 to 45,000 clones, 90% to 95% recorded once. This CDR3 is 14 amino acids long. The ends lost 3 bases at V and 5 bases at J; junction bases unmatched: 5. Germline CDR1 and CDR2: KGHSH and LQKENI. Each donor contributed 95,000 or so T cells on average, unsorted. V usage is TRBV18 and J usage is TRBJ1-2; 8 bases agree with TRBD1. What was sequenced was PBMCs. This TCR was recovered from a donor between 10 and 35 years old with latent tuberculosis or without tuberculosis infection. Some clones in this sample may be carry-over from other donors' samples. The CDR3 coding sequence is TGTGCCAGCTCACCGACAGGGGCCCGGTATGGCTACACCTTC. Its translation is CASSPTGARYGYTF.